This passage covers 6 T cell receptor beta chains from one sample sequenced in a study of cytomegalovirus exposure and HLA in healthy donors (TCRdb year 2017). The library was produced with the immunoSEQ multiplex PCR assay. The multiplex PCR relied on a mix of 60 forward primers for TCR Vbeta segments and 13 reverse primers for TCR Jbeta segments. TCRdb provides this immuneACCESS table in a form limited to in-frame rearrangements. Some clones are lacking; in checked studies, under half of them reflect an unresolved V gene, and why the rest are absent is not known. Within this sample are around 150,000 clones, with approximately 80% of them counted one time only. The ten largest account for around 2.2% of the sample. The sample was PBMCs. The receptors here all came from a man in his thirties or forties in good health and CMV-seronegative.

The J gene is TRBJ1-5, the V gene TRBV4-3; D gene ambiguous. V was shortened by 0 bases and J by 4 bases, with 13 bases between the two germline ends. The CDR3 has 16 residues. The germline gives CDR1 LGHNA, CDR2 YSLEER. In DNA, the CDR3 is TGCGCCAGCAGCCAAGACGTTTTGGCGGCGAATCAGCCCCAGCATTTT. It codes for CASSQDVLAANQPQHF.

The CDR3 nucleotides read TGCAGCTCAACCCGGGGGGCGGGAGACACGGAAGAGACCCAGTACTTC. It is translated as CSSTRGAGDTEETQYF. The chain uses TRBV29-1 and TRBJ2-5, with D perhaps TRBD2 (7 bases). V lost 8 bases to trimming and J lost 3 bases, with 25 bases between them. The CDR3 extends over 16 amino acids. The germline gives CDR1 SQVTM, CDR2 ANQGSEA.

The chain couples TRBV9 to TRBJ2-5, with a tentative D call TRBD1 (6 bases). The V gene's germline CDR1 is SGDLS and CDR2 YYNGEE. The CDR3 consists of 14 residues. Trimming stripped 0 bases from V and 4 bases from J, with 10 bases between. DNA for the CDR3: TGTGCCAGCAGCGTAGTAGGCAGGGGAGAGACCCAGTACTTC. As protein: CASSVVGRGETQYF. The full variable domain, in which reference TRBV9 and TRBJ2-5 provide the parts outside the CDR3, is DSGVTQTPKHLITATGQRVTLRCSPRSGDLSVYWYQQSLDQGLQFLIQYYNGEERAKGNILERFSAQQFPDLHSELNLSSLELGDSALYFCASSVVGRGETQYFGPGTRLLVL.

This chain uses TRBV19 with TRBJ2-1; 7 bases line up with TRBD2. The V gene's germline CDR1 is LNHDA and CDR2 SQIVND (reference sequence). Trimming took 7 bases from V and 2 from J; bases not matched to a gene: 8. The CDR3 spans 15 residues. CDR3: CASNPLGLTYNEQFF. CDR3 bases: TGTGCCAGTAATCCTTTGGGACTAACCTACAATGAGCAGTTCTTC.

This clone was detected only once. The CDR3 DNA follows: TGTGCCTGGAGTGCGGATAGCCCCACCTACGAGCAGTACTTC. The encoded protein is CAWSADSPTYEQYF. This chain joins TRBV30 and TRBJ2-5; no firm D call. The J call may be in error: the DNA end matches TRBJ2-7 better. This CDR3 spans 14 amino acids. CDR1 GTSNPN and CDR2 SVGIG come from the germline V gene (reference sequence).

The chain combines TRBV5-8 with TRBJ2-5, with D maybe TRBD1 (6 bases). Germline CDR1 is SGHTS and CDR2 is YDEGEE. CDR3 length: 14 amino acids. V gave up 4 bases and J gave up 0 bases, with 10 bases separating them. The DNA of the CDR3 is TGTGCCAGCAGCGAACAGGGATACCAAGAGACCCAGTACTTC. It specifies CASSEQGYQETQYF.